One sample yielded the 14 T cell receptor beta chains listed below, sequenced in a study of glioma-infiltrating T cells. Using RNA template, CDR3s of TCR alpha and beta were amplified with iRepertoire arm-PCR. Each CDR3 protein gets one entry after TCRdb re-called the multiplex PCR reads with MiXCR. The table has some 40,000 distinct CDR3 sequences, around 22% seen once. Sequenced sample: glioma tissue, nonneoplastic brain tissue, or PBMCs (not recorded which). The source of these receptors is a human donor with low-grade glioma or glioblastoma, undergoing nonglioma brain surgery, or in good health (not recorded which).

This clonotype was counted at least ten times. V gene TRBV3-1 combines with J gene TRBJ1-1; possible D gene TRBD1, 6 bases. The CDR3 runs to 14 residues. V gave up 5 bases and J gave up 1 base, with 11 bases separating them. Germline V CDR1 and CDR2: LGHDT, YNNKEL (reference sequence). CDR3 residues: CASSTRTENTEAFF. Here the CDR3 DNA reads TGTGCCAGCAGCACACGGACAGAGAACACTGAAGCTTTCTTT.

This clonotype appeared once. An end of the junction does not agree with germline; a read error may underlie this. This sequence joins TRBV27 and TRBJ2-1; possible D gene TRBD1, 6 bases. The end of the DNA is better explained by TRBJ2-7, so the J call may be wrong. CDR1 and CDR2 from the germline V gene are MNHEY and SMNVEV (reference sequence). CDR3 length equals 14 residues. The CDR3 protein is CAGSSTGYAYEQYF. The CDR3 bases are TGTGCCGGCAGTTCAACAGGGTATGCCTACGAGCAGTACTTC.

Comment on this clonotype: A much bigger clone sits one base away, suggesting this may be a read error. The rearrangement joins TRBV4-3 to TRBJ2-1, with 8 bases identical to TRBD2. This CDR3 has 15 residues. Germline V gives CDR1 LGHNA, CDR2 YSLEER. V dropped 8 bases and J dropped 3; count of bases not matched to a gene: 9. Here the CDR3 reads CASGREAAGYNEQFF. CDR3 DNA sequence: TGCGCCAGCGGGCGGGAGGCGGCCGGCTACAATGAGCAGTTCTTC.

This clonotype is labeled medium-sized. The chain combines TRBV6-1 with TRBJ1-2, with 7 nucleotides matching TRBD1. V trimming: 5 bases; J trimming: 6 bases; junction bases outside the gene matches: 6. This CDR3 spans 13 amino acids. CDR1 MNHNS and CDR2 SASEGT come from the germline V gene. The CDR3 sequence is CASSSGTGDGYTF. Here the CDR3 DNA reads TGTGCCAGCAGTTCCGGCACAGGGGATGGCTACACCTTC.

At least ten counts were recorded for this clonotype. The chain links TRBV3-1 to TRBJ1-2, with D tentatively TRBD1 (6 bases). Deletions cut 0 bases from V and 8 bases from J, with 10 bases between. The germline gives CDR1 LGHDT, CDR2 YNNKEL (reference sequence). CDR3 size: 13 residues. CDR3 region: CASSQEDSRGYTF. Here the CDR3 DNA reads TGTGCCAGCAGCCAAGAGGACAGTAGGGGCTACACCTTC.

This clonotype appeared a few times. The V and J genes are TRBV29-1 and TRBJ2-1; 7 nucleotides line up with TRBD2. Germline-derived CDR1 and CDR2 are SQVTM and ANQGSEA. Germline trimming cut 0 bases from V and 7 bases from J; bases unmatched to any gene: 9. CDR3 length: 15 residues. The CDR3: CSVEEGGIVLNEQFF. The DNA of the CDR3 is TGCAGCGTTGAAGAGGGGGGGATTGTTTTGAATGAGCAGTTCTTC.

The table lists this clonotype with many counts. Written as DNA, the CDR3 is TGTGCCAGCAGTGGGACAGACCGCTCTGGAAACACCATATATTTT. This sequence encodes CASSGTDRSGNTIYF. This rearrangement joins TRBV28 to TRBJ1-3, with TRBD1 identical over 7 bases. The V and J ends lost 5 bases and 0 bases, in that order; junction bases with no gene match: 4. Germline CDR1 and CDR2: MDHEN and SYDVKM. CDR3 length equals 15 residues. The complete variable domain, with remaining parts taken from reference TRBV28 and TRBJ1-3, reads DVKVTQSSRYLVKRTGEKVFLECVQDMDHENMFWYRQDPGLGLRLIYFSYDVKMKEKGDIPEGYSVSREKKERFSLILESASTNQTSMYLCASSGTDRSGNTIYFGEGSWLTVV.

This clonotype was seen repeatedly, ten times or more. This sequence joins TRBV7-9 and TRBJ2-3, with D hard to call. Germline V gene lookup returns CDR1 SEHNR and CDR2 FQNEAQ (reference sequence). The CDR3 covers 13 residues. Trimming left V 7 bases short and J 0 bases short, with 8 bases between. This chain's CDR3 is CASMSRSTDTQYF. The CDR3 DNA sequence: TGTGCCAGCATGTCCCGAAGCACAGATACGCAGTATTTT.

This clonotype has a count of ten or more. The chain uses TRBV27 and TRBJ2-5; 7 bases match TRBD1. V lost 5 bases and J lost 1; bases outside the gene matches: 4. The CDR3 is made up of 14 amino acids. Germline loops: CDR1 MNHEY, CDR2 SMNVEV (reference sequence). The CDR3 here is CASSLGTVQETQYF. The CDR3 DNA follows: TGTGCCAGCAGTCTCGGGACAGTCCAAGAGACCCAGTACTTC.

This clonotype was seen many times. The CDR3 DNA is TGTGCCAGCAGCTTAGAAATAGGGCTGGCACCCCTCCACTTT. This encodes CASSLEIGLAPLHF. The rearrangement uses TRBV7-6 and TRBJ1-6, with no clear D. The CDR3 has 14 residues. Germline V gene lookup returns CDR1 SGHVS and CDR2 FNYEAQ. The V and J ends lost 1 base and 11 bases respectively, with 12 bases between them.

This clonotype was detected many times. The J gene is TRBJ1-1, the V gene TRBV2, with TRBD1 identical over 8 bases. The trim removed 3 bases at V and 0 bases at J, leaving 0 bases unmatched. This CDR3 spans 14 amino acids. Germline V gives CDR1 SNHLY, CDR2 FYNNEI. The DNA for the CDR3 is TGTGCCAGCAGTGAGGACAGGGTGAACACTGAAGCTTTCTTT. Translating gives CASSEDRVNTEAFF.

This clonotype was counted at least ten times. The V call is TRBV28, the J call TRBJ1-5; 8 bases agree with TRBD1. The germline gives CDR1 MDHEN, CDR2 SYDVKM. This CDR3 has 15 amino acids. Trimming cost V 3 bases and J 7 bases; bases outside gene matches: 8. The CDR3 protein is CASSFQDRVRQPQHF. The CDR3 coding sequence is TGTGCCAGCAGTTTTCAGGACAGGGTACGGCAGCCCCAGCATTTT. Looking up the rest from reference TRBV28 and TRBJ1-5 gives the full variable domain: DVKVTQSSRYLVKRTGEKVFLECVQDMDHENMFWYRQDPGLGLRLIYFSYDVKMKEKGDIPEGYSVSREKKERFSLILESASTNQTSMYLCASSFQDRVRQPQHFGDGTRLSIL.

This clonotype was detected ten times or more. The chain joins TRBV4-2 to TRBJ2-3; possible D gene TRBD2, 5 bases. V shed 0 bases and J shed 7 bases, with 14 bases lying between them. Germline loops: CDR1 LGHNA, CDR2 YNFKEQ. The CDR3 contains 15 residues. The DNA of the CDR3 is TGTGCCAGCAGCCAAGACCGTGCACCGGGGAATACGCAGTATTTT. Translation: CASSQDRAPGNTQYF.

In this sample, this clonotype turned up many times. This sequence joins TRBV6-6 and TRBJ1-2; D call uncertain. CDR3 length: 14 residues. Germline lookup yields CDR1 MNHNY and CDR2 SVGAGI (reference sequence). V lost 2 bases and J lost 8, with 15 bases in between. As DNA, the CDR3 is TGTGCCAGCAGTTACCAGCGGCAAAAGGGAGGCTACACCTTC. Encoded protein: CASSYQRQKGGYTF.